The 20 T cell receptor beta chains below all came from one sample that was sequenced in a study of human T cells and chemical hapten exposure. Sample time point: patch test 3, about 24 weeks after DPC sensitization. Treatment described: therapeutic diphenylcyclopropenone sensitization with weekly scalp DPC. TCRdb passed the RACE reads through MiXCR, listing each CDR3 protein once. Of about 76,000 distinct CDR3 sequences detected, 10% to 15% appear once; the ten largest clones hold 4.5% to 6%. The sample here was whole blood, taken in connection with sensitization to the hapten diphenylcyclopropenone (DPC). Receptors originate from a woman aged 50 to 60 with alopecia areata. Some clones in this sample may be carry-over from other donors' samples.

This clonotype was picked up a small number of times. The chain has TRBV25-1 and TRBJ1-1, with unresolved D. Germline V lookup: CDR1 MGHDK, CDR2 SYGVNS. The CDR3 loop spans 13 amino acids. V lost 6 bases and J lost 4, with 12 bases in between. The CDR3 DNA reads TGTGCCAGCAGCCCGGTTGATTTCACTGAAGCTTTCTTT. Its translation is CASSPVDFTEAFF.

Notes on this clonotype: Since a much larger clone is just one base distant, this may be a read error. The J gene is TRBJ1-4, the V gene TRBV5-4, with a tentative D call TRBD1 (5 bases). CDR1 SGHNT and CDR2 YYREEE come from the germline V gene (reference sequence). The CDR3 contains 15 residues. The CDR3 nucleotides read TGTGCCAGCAGCTTGAGCGGGACGGGAGCTGAAAGACTGTTTTTT. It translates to CASSLSGTGAERLFF. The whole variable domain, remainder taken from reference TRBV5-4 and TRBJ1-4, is ETGVTQSPTHLIKTRGQQVTLRCSSQSGHNTVSWYQQALGQGPQFIFQYYREEENGRGNFPPRFSGLQFPNYSSELNVNALELDDSALYLCASSLSGTGAERLFFGSGTQLSVL.

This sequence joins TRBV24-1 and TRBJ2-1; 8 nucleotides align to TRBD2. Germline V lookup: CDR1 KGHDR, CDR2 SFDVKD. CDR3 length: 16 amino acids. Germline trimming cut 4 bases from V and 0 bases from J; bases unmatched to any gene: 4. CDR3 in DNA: TGTGCCACCAGTGACCCAACTAGCGGCTCCTACAATGAGCAGTTCTTC. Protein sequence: CATSDPTSGSYNEQFF.

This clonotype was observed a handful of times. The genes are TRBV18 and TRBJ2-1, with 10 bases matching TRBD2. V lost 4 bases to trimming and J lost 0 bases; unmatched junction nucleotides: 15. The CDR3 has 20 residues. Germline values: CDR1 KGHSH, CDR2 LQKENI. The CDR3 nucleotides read TGTGCCAGCTCACTATTAGCGGGAGGCCAGCCTACCTCCTCCTACAATGAGCAGTTCTTC. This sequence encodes CASSLLAGGQPTSSYNEQFF.

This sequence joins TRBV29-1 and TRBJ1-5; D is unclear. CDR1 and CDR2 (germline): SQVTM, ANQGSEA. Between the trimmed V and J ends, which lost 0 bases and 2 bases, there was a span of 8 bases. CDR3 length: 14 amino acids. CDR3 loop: CSVEEGIGNQPQHF. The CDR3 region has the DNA TGCAGCGTTGAAGAGGGAATCGGCAATCAGCCCCAGCATTTT.

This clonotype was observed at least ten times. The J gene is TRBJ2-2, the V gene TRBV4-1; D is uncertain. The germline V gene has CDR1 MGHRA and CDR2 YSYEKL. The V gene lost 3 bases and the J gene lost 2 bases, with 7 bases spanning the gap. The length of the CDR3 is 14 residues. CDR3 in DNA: TGCGCCAGCAGCCACGGACGTAACACCGGGGAGCTGTTTTTT. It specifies CASSHGRNTGELFF.

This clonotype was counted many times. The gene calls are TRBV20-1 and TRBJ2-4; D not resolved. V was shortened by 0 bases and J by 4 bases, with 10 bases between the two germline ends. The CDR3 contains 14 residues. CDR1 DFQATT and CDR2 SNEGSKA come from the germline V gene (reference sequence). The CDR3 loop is CSARDRVRKNIQYF. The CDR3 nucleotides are TGCAGTGCTAGAGATCGGGTCAGAAAAAACATTCAGTACTTC.

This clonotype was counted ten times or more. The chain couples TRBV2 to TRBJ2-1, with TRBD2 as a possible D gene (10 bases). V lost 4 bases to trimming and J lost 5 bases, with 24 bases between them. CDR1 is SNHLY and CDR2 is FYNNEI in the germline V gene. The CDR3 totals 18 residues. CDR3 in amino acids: CASSAGQGLAGGHNEQFF. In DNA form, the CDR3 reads TGTGCCAGCAGTGCGGGACAGGGCTTAGCGGGAGGCCACAATGAGCAGTTCTTC. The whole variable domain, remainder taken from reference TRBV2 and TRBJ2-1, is EPEVTQTPSHQVTQMGQEVILRCVPISNHLYFYWYRQILGQKVEFLVSFYNNEISEKSEIFDDQFSVERPDGSNFTLKIRSTKLEDSAMYFCASSAGQGLAGGHNEQFFGPGTRLTVL.

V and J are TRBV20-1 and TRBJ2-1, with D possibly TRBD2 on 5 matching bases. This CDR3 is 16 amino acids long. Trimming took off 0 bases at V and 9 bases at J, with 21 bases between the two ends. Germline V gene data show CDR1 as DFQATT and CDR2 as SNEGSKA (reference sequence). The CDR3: CSARDLRGLVDGEQFF. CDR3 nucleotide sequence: TGCAGTGCTAGAGATCTAAGAGGGCTAGTGGATGGTGAGCAGTTCTTC.

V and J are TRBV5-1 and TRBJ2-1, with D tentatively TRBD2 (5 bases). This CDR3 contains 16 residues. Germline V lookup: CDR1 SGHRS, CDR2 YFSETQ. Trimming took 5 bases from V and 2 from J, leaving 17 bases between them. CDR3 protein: CASRTLATQPYNEQFF. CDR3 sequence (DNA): TGCGCCAGCAGAACCTTAGCGACCCAACCCTACAATGAGCAGTTCTTC.

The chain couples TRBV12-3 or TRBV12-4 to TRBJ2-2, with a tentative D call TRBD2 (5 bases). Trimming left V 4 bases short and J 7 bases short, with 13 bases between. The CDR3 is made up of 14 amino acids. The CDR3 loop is CASSSRGGHGELFF. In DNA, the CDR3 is TGTGCCAGCAGTTCCCGAGGAGGTCACGGGGAGCTGTTTTTT.

CDR3 in amino acids: CASSDRDRVSGANVLTF. DNA of the CDR3: TGTGCCAGCAGCGATAGGGACCGCGTCTCTGGGGCCAACGTCCTGACTTTC. The chain combines TRBV9 with TRBJ2-6; D tentatively reads TRBD1 or TRBD2 (5 bases each). With 3 bases removed from V and 0 bases from J, the gap between germline ends came to 13 bases. Per the germline V gene, CDR1 is SGDLS and CDR2 is YYNGEE. The CDR3 spans 17 residues.

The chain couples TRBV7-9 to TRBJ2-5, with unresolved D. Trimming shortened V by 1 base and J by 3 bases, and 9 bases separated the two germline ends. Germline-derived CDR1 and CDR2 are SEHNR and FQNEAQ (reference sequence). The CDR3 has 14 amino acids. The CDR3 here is CASSLVGPEETQYF. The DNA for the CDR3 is TGTGCCAGCAGCTTAGTTGGACCGGAAGAGACCCAGTACTTC.

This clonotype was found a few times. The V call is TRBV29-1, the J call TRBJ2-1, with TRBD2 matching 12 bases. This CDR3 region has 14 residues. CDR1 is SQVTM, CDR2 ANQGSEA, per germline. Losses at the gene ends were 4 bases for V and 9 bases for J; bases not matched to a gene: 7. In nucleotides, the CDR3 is TGCAGCGTTGCAGAGACTAGCGGGAGAATTGAGCAGTTCTTC. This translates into CSVAETSGRIEQFF.

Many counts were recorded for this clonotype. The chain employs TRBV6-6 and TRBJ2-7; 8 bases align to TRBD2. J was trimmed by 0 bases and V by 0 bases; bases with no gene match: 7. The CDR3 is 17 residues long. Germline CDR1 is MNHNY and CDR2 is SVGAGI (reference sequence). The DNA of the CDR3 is TGTGCCAGCAGTTACTCGAGGGCGGGAGGCCTCTCCTACGAGCAGTACTTC. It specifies CASSYSRAGGLSYEQYF.

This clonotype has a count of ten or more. CDR3 nucleotide sequence: TGTGCCAGCAGAGCCCGGAGTACTAGCAATGAGCAGTTCTTC. Translated: CASRARSTSNEQFF. The rearrangement links TRBV2 to TRBJ2-1; TRBD2 is a possible D gene (5 bases). V was cut by 6 bases and J by 6 bases, with 15 bases left in between. In germline, CDR1 is SNHLY, CDR2 FYNNEI. CDR3 size: 14 residues.

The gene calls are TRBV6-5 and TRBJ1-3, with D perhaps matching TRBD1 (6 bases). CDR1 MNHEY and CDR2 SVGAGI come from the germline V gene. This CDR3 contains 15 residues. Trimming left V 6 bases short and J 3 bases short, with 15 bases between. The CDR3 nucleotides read TGTGCCAGCAGCCTCAGGGGAGGTGGTGGAAACACCATATATTTT. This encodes CASSLRGGGGNTIYF.

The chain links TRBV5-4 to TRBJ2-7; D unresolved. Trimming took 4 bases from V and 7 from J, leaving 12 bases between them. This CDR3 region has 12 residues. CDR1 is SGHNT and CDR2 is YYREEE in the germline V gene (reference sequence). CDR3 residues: CASSPLRGEQYF. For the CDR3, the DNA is TGTGCCAGCAGCCCTCTTCGAGGAGAGCAGTACTTC.

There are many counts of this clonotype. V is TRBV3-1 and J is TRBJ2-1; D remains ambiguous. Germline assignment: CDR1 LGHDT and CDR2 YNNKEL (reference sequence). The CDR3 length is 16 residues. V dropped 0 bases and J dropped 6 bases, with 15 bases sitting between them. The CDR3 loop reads CASSQDNAGVPNEQFF. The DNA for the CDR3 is TGTGCCAGCAGCCAAGACAACGCAGGCGTTCCCAATGAGCAGTTCTTC.

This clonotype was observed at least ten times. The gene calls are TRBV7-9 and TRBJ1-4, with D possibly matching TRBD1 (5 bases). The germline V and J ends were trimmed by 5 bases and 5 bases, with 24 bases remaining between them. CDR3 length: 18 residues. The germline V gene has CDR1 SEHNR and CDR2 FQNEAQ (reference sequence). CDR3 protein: CASSRPIPGAGRNEKLFF. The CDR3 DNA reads TGTGCCAGCAGCCGACCAATCCCCGGGGCAGGGCGGAATGAAAAACTGTTTTTT.